The source of this T cell receptor beta chain is a study of control samples from healthy donors and cancer patients (dated by TCRdb to the early 2020s). Library prep was done by the immunoSEQ multiplex PCR assay. Sourced from immuneACCESS, this table was stored by TCRdb with only in-frame sequences that have V and J called. A share of the clones is absent; for the studies checked, an unresolved V gene accounts for under half, and the remainder has no known explanation. The table for this sample lists about 89,000 clones; over 75% of them were counted only once. The ten largest make up roughly 2% of the sample. On this clone itself: Its antigen specificity is not known. No quality values exist for individual bases; no much larger clone is one base distant.

The sample consisted of blood. This sequence was found in a woman aged 40 to 50 in good health.

The DNA sequence reads TGTGCTAGTGGCTACAGGGTGAACACTGAAGCTTTCTTT. Protein translation: CASGYRVNTEAFF. This chain joins TRBV12-5 to TRBJ1-1; TRBD1 is a possible D gene, resting on 6 matching bases. For CDR1 and CDR2, the germline V gene lists LGHNT and FRNRAP. From its cysteine to its phenylalanine, the CDR3 spans 13 amino acids. Solely the CDR3 DNA is kept, with 39 bases framed from the first base. V and J lose 6 bases and 0 bases, and a span of 8 bases separates them.